These T cell receptor beta chains were read from a single sample in a study of regulatory T cells in long-lasting Graves disease. A single record per CDR3 protein comes from TCRdb applying MiXCR to the multiplex PCR reads. The sample lists hundreds of thousands of distinct CDR3 sequences; around 21% were seen once. The sequencing used peripheral blood mononuclear cells (PBMCs), collected when the disease was refractory, from a patient treated with antithyroid drugs. The receptors come from a female donor with Graves disease. The CDR3 runs from the conserved cysteine through the conserved F or W. D genes are given only for firm matches. Clone size is not always given. Where it is, it says once, few, many or a class for expanded clones.

d_call	v_call	clone_size	j_call	cdr3_nt	cdr3_aa
.	TRBV28	many	TRBJ2-7	TGTGCCAGCAGTAAGGGGGACTGGACCTACGAGCAGTACTTC	CASSKGDWTYEQYF
.	TRBV5-6	.	TRBJ2-5	TGTGCCAGCAGCCCTACGTGGGCGCGGGAGACCCAGTACTTC	CASSPTWARETQYF
.	TRBV29-1	.	TRBJ2-3	TGCAGCGTTGAAGTGGGGGGAAATCGACATCCAGATACGCAGTATTTT	CSVEVGGNRHPDTQYF
TRBD1	TRBV20-1	many	TRBJ2-7	TGCAGTGCTAGAGATCCGGGACAGGGCGAGCAGTACTTC	CSARDPGQGEQYF
TRBD1	TRBV2	few	TRBJ2-2	TGTGCCAGCAGTACCGGGACAGGGGGCAGTTGGCCCGGGGAGCTGTTTTTT	CASSTGTGGSWPGELFF
.	TRBV7-8	many	TRBJ1-6	TGTGCCAGCAGCTTAGCGGTCGGGTCGAGCTCCTATAATTCACCCCTCCACTTT	CASSLAVGSSSYNSPLHF
.	TRBV11-2	few	TRBJ1-5	TGTGCCAGCAGCTTAGGGCACTCAAGCAATCAGCCCCAGCATTTT	CASSLGHSSNQPQHF
.	TRBV27	.	TRBJ2-5	TGTGCCAGCAAAACGAGGGGAGCGACCCAGTACTTC	CASKTRGATQYF
.	TRBV7-2	many	TRBJ1-5	TGTGCCAGCAGCTTAGAGTCAGGGAGCAATCAGCCCCAGCATTTT	CASSLESGSNQPQHF
TRBD2	TRBV19	many	TRBJ2-5	TGTGCCAGTAGTATCCTGACTAGCGGGAGAGGACAGACCCAGTACTTC	CASSILTSGRGQTQYF
TRBD1	TRBV7-2	many	TRBJ1-1	TGTGCCAGCAGCCTCCCCTTACAGGGGCCACTGAACACTGAAGCTTTCTTT	CASSLPLQGPLNTEAFF
TRBD1	TRBV12-3/TRBV12-4	many	TRBJ1-5	TGTGCCAGCAGTTTCAGGACAGGAGAGTATCAGCCCCAGCATTTT	CASSFRTGEYQPQHF
TRBD1	TRBV20-1	few	TRBJ1-6	TGCAGTGCTCGGTTAGGGGGCGAAGCCATAGGTTCACCCCTCCACTTT	CSARLGGEAIGSPLHF
TRBD2	TRBV6-1	many	TRBJ2-2	TGTGCCAGCAGTTTAAGCGGGAGCTCCACCGGGGAGCTGTTTTTT	CASSLSGSSTGELFF
.	TRBV29-1	few	TRBJ1-2	TGCAGCGTTGTTGGGTGGGACTATGGCTACACCTTC	CSVVGWDYGYTF
.	TRBV7-2	few	TRBJ2-7	TGTGCCAGCAGCAGGAGGGGCAGCACCTACGAGCAGTACTTC	CASSRRGSTYEQYF
.	TRBV11-1	many	TRBJ2-7	TGTGCCAGCAGCTATACCGGGGTTGGGTACGAGCAGTACTTC	CASSYTGVGYEQYF
.	TRBV9	many	TRBJ2-7	TGTGCCAGCAGCGTACAGGAGCTGGCAATCGAGCAGTACTTC	CASSVQELAIEQYF
TRBD2	TRBV7-9	many	TRBJ2-5	TGTGCCAGCAGCCCAACTCCAGCGGGAGGTTCGGAGACCCAGTACTTC	CASSPTPAGGSETQYF
TRBD2	TRBV18	.	TRBJ2-7	TGTGCCAGCTCACTACATAGCGGGGCTAGCTACGAGCAGTACTTC	CASSLHSGASYEQYF
.	TRBV7-8	many	TRBJ2-7	TGTGCCAGCAGCTTAGTCCTAGCGAGTAGCCACGAGCAGTACTTC	CASSLVLASSHEQYF
.	TRBV30	many	TRBJ2-6	TGTGCCTGGAGTGGTGGGGCCAACGTCCTGACTTTC	CAWSGGANVLTF